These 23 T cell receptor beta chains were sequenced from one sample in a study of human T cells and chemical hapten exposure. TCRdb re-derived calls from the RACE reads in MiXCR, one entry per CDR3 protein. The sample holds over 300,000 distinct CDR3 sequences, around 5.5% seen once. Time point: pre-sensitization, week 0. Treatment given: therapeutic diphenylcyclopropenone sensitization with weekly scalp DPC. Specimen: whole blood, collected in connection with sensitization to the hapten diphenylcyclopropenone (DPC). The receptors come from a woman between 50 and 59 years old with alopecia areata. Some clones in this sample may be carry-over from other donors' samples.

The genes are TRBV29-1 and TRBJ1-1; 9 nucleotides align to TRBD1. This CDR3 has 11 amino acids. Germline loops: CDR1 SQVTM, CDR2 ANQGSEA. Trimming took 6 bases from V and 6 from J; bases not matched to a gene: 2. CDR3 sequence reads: CSVTGGPEAFF. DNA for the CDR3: TGCAGCGTAACAGGGGGCCCTGAAGCTTTCTTT.

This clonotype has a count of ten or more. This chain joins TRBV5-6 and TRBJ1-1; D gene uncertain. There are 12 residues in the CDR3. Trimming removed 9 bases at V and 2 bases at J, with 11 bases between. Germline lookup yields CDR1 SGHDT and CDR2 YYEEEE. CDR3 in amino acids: CATHGLNTEAFF. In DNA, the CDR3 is TGTGCCACCCACGGCCTTAACACTGAAGCTTTCTTT.

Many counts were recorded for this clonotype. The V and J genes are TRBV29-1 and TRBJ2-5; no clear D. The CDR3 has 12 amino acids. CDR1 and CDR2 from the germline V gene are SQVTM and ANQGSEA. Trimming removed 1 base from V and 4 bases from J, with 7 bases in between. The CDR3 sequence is CSVEAPVETQYF. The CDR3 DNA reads TGCAGCGTTGAAGCCCCTGTAGAGACCCAGTACTTC. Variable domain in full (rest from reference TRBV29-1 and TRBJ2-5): SAVISQKPSRDICQRGTSLTIQCQVDSQVTMMFWYRQQPGQSLTLIATANQGSEATYESGFVIDKFPISRPNLTFSTLTVSNMSPEDSSIYLCSVEAPVETQYFGPGTRLLVL.

CDR3 in amino acids: CASSLGQGASQPQHF. CDR3 DNA sequence: TGTGCCAGCAGCCTGGGACAGGGGGCGAGTCAGCCCCAGCATTTT. The genes are TRBV7-6 and TRBJ1-5; 12 positions match TRBD1. V lost 5 bases to trimming and J lost 6 bases; unmatched junction nucleotides: 5. CDR3 length: 15 residues. From germline, CDR1 is SGHVS and CDR2 FNYEAQ.

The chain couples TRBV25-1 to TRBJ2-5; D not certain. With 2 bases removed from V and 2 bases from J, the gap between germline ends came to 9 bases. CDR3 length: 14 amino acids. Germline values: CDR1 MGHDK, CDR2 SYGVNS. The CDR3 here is CASSEISSQETQYF. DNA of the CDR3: TGTGCCAGCAGTGAAATCTCCAGTCAAGAGACCCAGTACTTC.

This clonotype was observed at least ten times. The DNA for the CDR3 is TGCGCCAGCAGCGTGGGACAGACCAATGAGCAGTTCTTC. Its protein product is CASSVGQTNEQFF. J is TRBJ2-1 and V is TRBV5-1; 7 bases agree with TRBD1. V lost 4 bases to trimming and J lost 6 bases; unmatched junction nucleotides: 4. The CDR3 is 13 residues long. Germline V gene data show CDR1 as SGHRS and CDR2 as YFSETQ.

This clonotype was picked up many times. DNA of the CDR3: TGTGCCAGCAGTCCTAGCGGCGGCACCGGGGAGCTGTTTTTT. Its translation: CASSPSGGTGELFF. The gene calls are TRBV12-3 or TRBV12-4 and TRBJ2-2; 7 nucleotides match TRBD2. After removal of 5 bases from V and 4 bases from J, the junction contained 4 bases not matched to a gene. This CDR3 comprises 14 residues.

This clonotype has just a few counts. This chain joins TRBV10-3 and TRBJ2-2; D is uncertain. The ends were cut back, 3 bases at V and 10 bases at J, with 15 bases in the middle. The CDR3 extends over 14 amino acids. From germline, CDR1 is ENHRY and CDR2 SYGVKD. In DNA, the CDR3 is TGTGCCATCAGTGACCCCGGGCCCCCCGAGGAGCTGTTTTTT. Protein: CAISDPGPPEELFF.

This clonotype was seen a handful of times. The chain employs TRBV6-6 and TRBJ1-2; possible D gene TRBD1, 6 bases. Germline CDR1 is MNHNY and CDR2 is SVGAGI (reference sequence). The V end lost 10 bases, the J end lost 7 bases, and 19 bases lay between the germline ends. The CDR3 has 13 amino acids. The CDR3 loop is CATEGGVGGGYTF. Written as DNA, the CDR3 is TGTGCCACGGAGGGGGGGGTAGGCGGTGGCTACACCTTC.

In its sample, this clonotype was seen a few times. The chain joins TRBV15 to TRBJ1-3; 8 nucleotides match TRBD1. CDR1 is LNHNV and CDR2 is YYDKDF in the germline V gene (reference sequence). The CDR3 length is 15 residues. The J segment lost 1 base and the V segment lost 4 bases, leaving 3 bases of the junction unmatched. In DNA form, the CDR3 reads TGTGCCACCAGCACAGACAGGGGATCTGGAAACACCATATATTTT. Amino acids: CATSTDRGSGNTIYF.

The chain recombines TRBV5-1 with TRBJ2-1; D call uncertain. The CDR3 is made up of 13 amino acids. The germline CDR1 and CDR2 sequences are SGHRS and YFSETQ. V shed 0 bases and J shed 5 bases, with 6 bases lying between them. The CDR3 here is CASSLATHNEQFF. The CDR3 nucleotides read TGCGCCAGCAGCTTGGCCACTCACAATGAGCAGTTCTTC.

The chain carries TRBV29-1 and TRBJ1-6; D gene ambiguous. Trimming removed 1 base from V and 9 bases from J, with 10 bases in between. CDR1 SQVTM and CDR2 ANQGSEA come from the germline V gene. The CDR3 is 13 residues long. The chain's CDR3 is CSVEAQAGSPLHF. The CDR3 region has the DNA TGCAGCGTTGAAGCCCAAGCCGGTTCACCCCTCCACTTT.

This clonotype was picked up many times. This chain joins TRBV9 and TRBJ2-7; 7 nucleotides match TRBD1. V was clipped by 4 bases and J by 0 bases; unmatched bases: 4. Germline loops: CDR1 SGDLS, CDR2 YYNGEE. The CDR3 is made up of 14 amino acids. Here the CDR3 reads CASSPGQSSYEQYF. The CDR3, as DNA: TGTGCCAGCAGCCCGGGACAGTCCTCCTACGAGCAGTACTTC.

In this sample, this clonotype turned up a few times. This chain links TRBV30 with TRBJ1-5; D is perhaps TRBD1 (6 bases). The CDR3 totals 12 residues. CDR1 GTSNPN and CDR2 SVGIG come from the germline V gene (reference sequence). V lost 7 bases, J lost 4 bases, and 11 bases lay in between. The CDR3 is CAFQTGNQPQHF. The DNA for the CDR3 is TGTGCCTTCCAGACAGGTAATCAGCCCCAGCATTTT.

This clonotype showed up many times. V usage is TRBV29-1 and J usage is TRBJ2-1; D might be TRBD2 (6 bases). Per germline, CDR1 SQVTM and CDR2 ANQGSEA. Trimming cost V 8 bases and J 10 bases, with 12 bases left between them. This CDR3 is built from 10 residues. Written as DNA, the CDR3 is TGCAGCCCAAGGAGGGGAGAGCAGTTCTTC. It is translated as CSPRRGEQFF.

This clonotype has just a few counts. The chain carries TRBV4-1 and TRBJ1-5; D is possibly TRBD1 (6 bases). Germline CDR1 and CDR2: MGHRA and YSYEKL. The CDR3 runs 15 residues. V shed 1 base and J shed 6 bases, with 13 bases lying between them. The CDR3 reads CASSQVRRGGQPQHF. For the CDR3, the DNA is TGCGCCAGCAGCCAAGTGCGCAGGGGAGGTCAGCCCCAGCATTTT.

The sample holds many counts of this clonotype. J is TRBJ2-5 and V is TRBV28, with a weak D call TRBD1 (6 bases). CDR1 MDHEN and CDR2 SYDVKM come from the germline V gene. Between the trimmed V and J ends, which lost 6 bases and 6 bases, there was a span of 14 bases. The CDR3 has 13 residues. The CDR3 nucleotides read TGTGCCAGCAGATTGGGACAAACCAAGACCCAGTACTTC. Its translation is CASRLGQTKTQYF.

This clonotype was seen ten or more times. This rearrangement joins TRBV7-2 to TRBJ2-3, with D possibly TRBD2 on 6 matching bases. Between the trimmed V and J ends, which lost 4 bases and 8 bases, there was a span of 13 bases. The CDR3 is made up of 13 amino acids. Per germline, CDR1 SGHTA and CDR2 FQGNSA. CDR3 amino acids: CASSSDWRGTQYF. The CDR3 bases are TGTGCCAGCAGCTCAGACTGGCGGGGTACGCAGTATTTT. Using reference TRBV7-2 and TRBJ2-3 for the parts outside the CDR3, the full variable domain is GAGVSQSPSNKVTEKGKDVELRCDPISGHTALYWYRQSLGQGLEFLIYFQGNSAPDKSGLPSDRFSAERTGGSVSTLTIQRTQQEDSAVYLCASSSDWRGTQYFGPGTRLTVL.

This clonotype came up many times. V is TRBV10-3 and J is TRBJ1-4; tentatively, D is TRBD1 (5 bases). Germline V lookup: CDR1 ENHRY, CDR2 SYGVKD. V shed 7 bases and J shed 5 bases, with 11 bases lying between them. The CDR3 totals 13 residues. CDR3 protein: CAITGTVNEKLFF. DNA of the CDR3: TGTGCCATCACGGGGACTGTGAATGAAAAACTGTTTTTT.

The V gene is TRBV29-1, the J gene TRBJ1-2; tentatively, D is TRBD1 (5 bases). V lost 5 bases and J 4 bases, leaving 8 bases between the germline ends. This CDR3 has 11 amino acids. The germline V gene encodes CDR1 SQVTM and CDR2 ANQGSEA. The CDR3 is CSVPGAYGYTF. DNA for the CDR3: TGCAGCGTTCCTGGGGCCTATGGCTACACCTTC.

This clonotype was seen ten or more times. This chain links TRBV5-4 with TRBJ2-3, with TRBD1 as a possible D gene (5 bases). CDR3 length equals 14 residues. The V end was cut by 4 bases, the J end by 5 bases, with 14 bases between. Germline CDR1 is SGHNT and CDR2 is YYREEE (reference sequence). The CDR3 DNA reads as TGTGCCAGCAGCGGTAGGGGAAATGGAGATACGCAGTATTTT. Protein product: CASSGRGNGDTQYF.

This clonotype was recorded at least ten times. The CDR3 reads CASSYDRGLNQPQHF. CDR3 coding DNA: TGCGCCAGCAGCTATGACAGGGGTCTTAATCAGCCCCAGCATTTT. V gene TRBV4-1 combines with J gene TRBJ1-5; 8 nucleotides match TRBD1. Per germline, CDR1 MGHRA and CDR2 YSYEKL. The ends lost 5 bases at V and 4 bases at J; junction bases unmatched: 7. CDR3 length equals 15 residues.

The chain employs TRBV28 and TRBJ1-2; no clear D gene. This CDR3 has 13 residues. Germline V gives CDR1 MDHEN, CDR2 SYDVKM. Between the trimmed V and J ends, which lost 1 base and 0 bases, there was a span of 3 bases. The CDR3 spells CASSLSTNYGYTF. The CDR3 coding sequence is TGTGCCAGCAGTTTATCAACTAACTATGGCTACACCTTC.